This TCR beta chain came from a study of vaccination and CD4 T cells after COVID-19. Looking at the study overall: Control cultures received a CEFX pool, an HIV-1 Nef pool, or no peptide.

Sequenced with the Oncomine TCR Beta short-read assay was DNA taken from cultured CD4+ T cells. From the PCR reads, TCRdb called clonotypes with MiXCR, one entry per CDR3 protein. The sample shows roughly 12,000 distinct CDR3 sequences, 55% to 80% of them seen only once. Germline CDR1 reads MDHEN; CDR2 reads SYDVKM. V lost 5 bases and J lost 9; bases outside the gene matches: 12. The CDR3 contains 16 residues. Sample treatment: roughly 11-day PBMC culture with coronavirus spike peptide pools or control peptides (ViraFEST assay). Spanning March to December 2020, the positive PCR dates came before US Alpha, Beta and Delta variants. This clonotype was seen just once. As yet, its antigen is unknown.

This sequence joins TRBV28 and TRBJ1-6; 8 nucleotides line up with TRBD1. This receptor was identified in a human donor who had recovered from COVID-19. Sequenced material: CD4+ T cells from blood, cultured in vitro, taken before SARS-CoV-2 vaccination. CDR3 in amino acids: CASSIKTGALFSPLHF. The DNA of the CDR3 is TGTGCCAGCAGTATTAAGACAGGGGCCCTGTTTTCACCCCTCCACTTT.